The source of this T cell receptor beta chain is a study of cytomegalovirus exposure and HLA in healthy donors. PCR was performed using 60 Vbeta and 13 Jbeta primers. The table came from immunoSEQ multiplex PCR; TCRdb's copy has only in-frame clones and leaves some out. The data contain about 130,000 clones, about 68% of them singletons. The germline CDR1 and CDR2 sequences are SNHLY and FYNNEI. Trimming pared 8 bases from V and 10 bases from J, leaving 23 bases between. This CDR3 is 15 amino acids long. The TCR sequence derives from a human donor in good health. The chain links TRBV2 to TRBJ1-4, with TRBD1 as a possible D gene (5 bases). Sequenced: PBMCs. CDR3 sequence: CASHPVRVQIGKLFF. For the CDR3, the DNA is TGTGCCAGCCACCCGGTCAGGGTCCAGATCGGAAAACTGTTTTTT.